The 25 T cell receptor beta chains below come from one sample, sequenced in a study of cytomegalovirus exposure and HLA in healthy donors. It was with 60 Vbeta and 13 Jbeta primers that the PCR ran. TCRdb's copy holds only in-frame clones and misses some; the assay was immunoSEQ multiplex PCR. This sample's table has some 200,000 clones. Sequenced: PBMCs. The receptors were sampled from a girl aged 2 to 10 in good health and CMV-seropositive.

This rearrangement joins TRBV2 to TRBJ2-7, with D maybe TRBD1 (6 bases). CDR1 SNHLY and CDR2 FYNNEI come from the germline V gene. Trimming took off 3 bases at V and 3 bases at J, with 15 bases between the two ends. The CDR3 spans 15 residues. This chain's CDR3 is CASSETYRVIYEQYF. Here the CDR3 DNA reads TGTGCCAGCAGTGAGACTTACAGGGTTATCTACGAGCAGTACTTC.

The chain uses TRBV27 and TRBJ1-5; perhaps TRBD1 as D (5 bases). This CDR3 region has 13 residues. Trimming shortened V by 5 bases and J by 7 bases, and 12 bases separated the two germline ends. Germline V gives CDR1 MNHEY, CDR2 SMNVEV (reference sequence). Here the CDR3 DNA reads TGTGCCAGCAGTCCCCCCCAGGGCCAGCCCCAGCATTTT. The encoded protein is CASSPPQGQPQHF.

The rearrangement uses TRBV5-1 and TRBJ2-6; D may be TRBD1 (5 bases). The CDR3 consists of 16 residues. V was pared by 5 bases and J by 7 bases, with 19 bases between. Germline values: CDR1 SGHRS, CDR2 YFSETQ. The CDR3 nucleotides are TGCGCCAGCAGTCTAAAGGGGCTCTCTGTAGCCAACGTCCTGACTTTC. This encodes CASSLKGLSVANVLTF.

DNA of the CDR3: TGTGCCAGCAGCCAAGTAGCGGAACCCGTACGTGAGCAGTACTTC. It yields the protein CASSQVAEPVREQYF. The V and J genes are TRBV4-2 and TRBJ2-7; perhaps TRBD2 as D (6 bases). Germline lookup yields CDR1 LGHNA and CDR2 YNFKEQ. Trimming cost V 1 base and J 7 bases, with 17 bases left between them. The CDR3 sequence is 15 residues long.

The J gene is TRBJ1-1, the V gene TRBV5-4; 8 bases are shared with TRBD1. Per germline, CDR1 SGHNT and CDR2 YYREEE (reference sequence). The CDR3 sequence is 13 residues long. V was pared by 0 bases and J by 8 bases, with 3 bases of the junction left unmatched. This chain's CDR3 is CASSLGGDREAFF. The CDR3 DNA reads TGTGCCAGCAGCTTGGGCGGGGACAGGGAAGCTTTCTTT.

The genes are TRBV7-6 and TRBJ1-1; 7 bases match TRBD1. CDR3 size: 13 residues. V lost 0 bases, J lost 10 bases, and 5 bases stayed unmatched. Germline assignment: CDR1 SGHVS and CDR2 FNYEAQ. CDR3 sequence reads: CASSLATGLGAFF. CDR3 bases: TGTGCCAGCAGCTTAGCGACAGGGTTGGGAGCTTTCTTT.

The rearrangement joins TRBV7-9 to TRBJ2-3; D perhaps matches TRBD1 (5 bases). Trimming left V 5 bases short and J 6 bases short, with 18 bases between. This CDR3 has 15 amino acids. Germline lookup yields CDR1 SEHNR and CDR2 FQNEAQ (reference sequence). The CDR3 sequence is CASSPRQGGTDTQYF. The CDR3 DNA follows: TGTGCCAGCAGCCCCCGGCAGGGCGGTACGGATACGCAGTATTTT. The full variable domain, its missing parts supplied by reference TRBV7-9 and TRBJ2-3, is DTGVSQNPRHKITKRGQNVTFRCDPISEHNRLYWYRQTLGQGPEFLTYFQNEAQLEKSRLLSDRFSAERPKGSFSTLEIQRTEQGDSAMYLCASSPRQGGTDTQYFGPGTRLTVL.

The V gene is TRBV5-8, the J gene TRBJ2-7, with D possibly matching TRBD2 (6 bases). This CDR3 comprises 15 residues. V was cut by 4 bases and J by 6 bases, with 20 bases left in between. Germline values: CDR1 SGHTS, CDR2 YDEGEE. The CDR3 sequence: CASSTGGIRDREQYF. The DNA for the CDR3 is TGTGCCAGCAGCACCGGGGGTATACGGGATCGCGAGCAGTACTTC.

The rearrangement joins TRBV28 to TRBJ1-2; TRBD1 aligns across 7 bases. Losses at the gene ends were 6 bases for V and 2 bases for J; bases not matched to a gene: 9. The CDR3 is 15 residues long. The germline gives CDR1 MDHEN, CDR2 SYDVKM. In nucleotides, the CDR3 is TGTGCCAGCAGGGTCACAGGGGTAAGGAACTATGGCTACACCTTC. Protein product: CASRVTGVRNYGYTF.

As to this clone: Other DNA sequences in this specimen translate into the identical CDR3. The gene calls are TRBV30 and TRBJ2-7; tentative D call: TRBD1 (6 bases). CDR3 length equals 14 residues. Deletions cut 1 base from V and 4 bases from J, with 14 bases between. CDR1 and CDR2 (germline): GTSNPN, SVGIG (reference sequence). The CDR3 sequence is CAWSAGQGAYEQYF. The CDR3 nucleotides are TGTGCCTGGAGTGCGGGACAAGGGGCTTACGAGCAGTACTTC.

According to its frequency, this clone is medium-sized. The chain carries TRBV5-1 and TRBJ1-1, with unresolved D. V lost 3 bases and J lost 0, with 12 bases in between. Germline loops: CDR1 SGHRS, CDR2 YFSETQ. The CDR3 is 15 residues long. As DNA, the CDR3 is TGCGCCAGCAGCTGGAGACCTTACTTGAACACTGAAGCTTTCTTT. This translates into CASSWRPYLNTEAFF.

J is TRBJ2-6 and V is TRBV28, with 7 positions matching TRBD1. The CDR3 loop spans 18 amino acids. CDR1 is MDHEN, CDR2 SYDVKM, per germline. V trimming: 7 bases; J trimming: 0 bases; junction bases outside the gene matches: 12. The CDR3: CASTPFGQVSSGANVLTF. DNA for the CDR3: TGTGCCAGCACCCCCTTTGGACAGGTTTCCTCTGGGGCCAACGTCCTGACTTTC.

This chain connects TRBV7-9 to TRBJ1-1, with a possible D match to TRBD1 (6 bases). This CDR3 spans 15 amino acids. With 2 bases removed from V and 0 bases from J, the gap between germline ends came to 10 bases. The germline V gene has CDR1 SEHNR and CDR2 FQNEAQ (reference sequence). The CDR3 loop is CASSLKGTMNTEAFF. CDR3 bases: TGTGCCAGCAGCTTAAAAGGGACAATGAACACTGAAGCTTTCTTT.

This chain uses TRBV7-2 with TRBJ1-3, with TRBD1 identical over 12 bases. CDR3 length: 17 amino acids. Unmatched junction bases numbered 11, after V lost 8 bases and J lost 3 bases. Germline-derived CDR1 and CDR2 are SGHTA and FQGNSA. The CDR3 DNA sequence: TGTGCCAGCGGACCGGGACAGGGGGCGCCGGGTGGAAACACCATATATTTT. This sequence encodes CASGPGQGAPGGNTIYF.

The V and J genes are TRBV4-2 and TRBJ2-2, with D possibly being TRBD2 (5 bases). The CDR3 is 14 amino acids. Germline CDR1 LGHNA, CDR2 YNFKEQ. Trimming pared 2 bases from V and 7 bases from J, leaving 11 bases between. The CDR3: CASSQSSGSGELFF. DNA for the CDR3: TGTGCCAGCAGCCAATCCAGCGGCAGCGGGGAGCTGTTTTTT.

The chain joins TRBV5-1 to TRBJ2-1; 8 bases align to TRBD2. The CDR3 runs 15 residues. Germline V gene data show CDR1 as SGHRS and CDR2 as YFSETQ. Trimming took 0 bases from V and 4 from J; bases not matched to a gene: 3. Here the CDR3 DNA reads TGCGCCAGCAGCTTGGGGACTAGCAGTTACAATGAGCAGTTCTTC. Residues: CASSLGTSSYNEQFF.

The V and J genes are TRBV25-1 and TRBJ2-2; D not resolved. The CDR3 totals 18 residues. V was trimmed by 0 bases and J by 0 bases, leaving 14 bases between them. Germline values: CDR1 MGHDK, CDR2 SYGVNS. The CDR3 DNA is TGTGCCAGCAGTGAATATTTCCACAGACCTCCGAACACCGGGGAGCTGTTTTTT. This codes for CASSEYFHRPPNTGELFF.

The chain recombines TRBV11-2 with TRBJ1-4; 8 nucleotides align to TRBD1. J lost 2 bases, V lost 5 bases, and 13 bases had no gene match. The CDR3 totals 18 residues. CDR1 and CDR2 (germline): SGHAT, FQNNGV. The CDR3 sequence is CASSPDRGRCLTNEKLFF. CDR3 in DNA: TGTGCCAGCAGCCCAGACAGGGGCCGGTGTCTTACTAATGAAAAACTGTTTTTT.

The CDR3 nucleotides read TGTGCCAGCAGCACCGTCGACAGGAACACTGAAGCTTTCTTT. Its translation is CASSTVDRNTEAFF. The chain recombines TRBV5-4 with TRBJ1-1; possible D gene TRBD1, 5 bases. Germline V gives CDR1 SGHNT, CDR2 YYREEE (reference sequence). The CDR3 totals 14 residues. V was pared by 4 bases and J by 1 base, with 11 bases between.

The chain is built from TRBV30 and TRBJ2-3, with D tentatively TRBD2 (6 bases). The CDR3 is made up of 15 amino acids. V lost 0 bases, J lost 7 bases, and 17 bases lay in between. Germline-derived CDR1 and CDR2 are GTSNPN and SVGIG (reference sequence). CDR3 sequence (DNA): TGTGCCTGGAGTGTTACGGGAGAAATAGCAAATACGCAGTATTTT. Residues: CAWSVTGEIANTQYF.

On this clone itself: This CDR3 is missing its conserved last phenylalanine or tryptophan, likely due to a read error. The chain joins TRBV5-6 to TRBJ1-1, with D maybe TRBD1 (5 bases). The CDR3 spans 14 residues. From germline, CDR1 is SGHDT and CDR2 YYEEEE. V was trimmed by 4 bases and J by 0 bases, leaving 10 bases between them. The CDR3 loop reads CASSPGLMNTEAFS. The CDR3, as DNA: TGTGCCAGCAGCCCGGGACTGATGAACACTGAAGCTTTCTCT.

The V gene is TRBV19, the J gene TRBJ1-1; D might be TRBD1 (6 bases). From germline, CDR1 is LNHDA and CDR2 SQIVND (reference sequence). The V and J ends lost 5 bases and 4 bases respectively, with 17 bases between them. The CDR3 loop spans 15 amino acids. The CDR3 coding sequence is TGTGCCAGTAGTGCTCCGGGACAAGGTGGCACTGAAGCTTTCTTT. Translating it yields CASSAPGQGGTEAFF.

V gene TRBV6-1 combines with J gene TRBJ1-2; 9 bases line up with TRBD1. J was trimmed by 8 bases and V by 4 bases; bases with no gene match: 11. From germline, CDR1 is MNHNS and CDR2 SASEGT. This CDR3 has 15 residues. CDR3 in amino acids: CASSAQGQGGWGYTF. The CDR3 DNA is TGTGCCAGCAGTGCCCAGGGACAGGGAGGATGGGGCTACACCTTC.

CDR3 in amino acids: CASSLQTRGTYEQYF. CDR3 sequence (DNA): TGTGCCAGCAGCTTACAGACAAGGGGCACCTACGAGCAGTACTTC. The genes are TRBV5-5 and TRBJ2-7; a possible D gene is TRBD1 (5 bases). V lost 2 bases and J lost 2, with 14 bases in between. CDR1 and CDR2 from the germline V gene are SGHKS and YYEKEE (reference sequence). This CDR3 region has 15 residues.

The chain carries TRBV28 and TRBJ2-7; the D is unclear. From germline, CDR1 is MDHEN and CDR2 SYDVKM. The CDR3 sequence is 17 residues long. The V gene lost 2 bases and the J gene lost 0 bases, with 17 bases spanning the gap. CDR3 sequence (DNA): TGTGCCAGCAGTTTAGCCGCTTTCGAGGCGAGCTCCTACGAGCAGTACTTC. The encoded protein is CASSLAAFEASSYEQYF.